The 25 T cell receptor beta chains below come from one sample, sequenced in a study of blood T cell repertoires in COVID-19. Assay used: immunoSEQ multiplex PCR; TCRdb lists only in-frame clones, some missing. The sample records about 210,000 clones, about 90% being singletons. Sequenced material: peripheral blood. These receptors were collected from a young man with acute or convalescent COVID-19.

The rearrangement links TRBV27 to TRBJ1-5; D call uncertain. Germline loops: CDR1 MNHEY, CDR2 SMNVEV (reference sequence). Trimming cost V 2 bases and J 7 bases, with 12 bases left between them. The CDR3 has 14 residues. This CDR3 reads CASSLNGVGQPQHF. For the CDR3, the DNA is TGTGCCAGCAGTTTAAACGGGGTAGGGCAGCCCCAGCATTTT.

The J gene is TRBJ2-3, the V gene TRBV7-2; D is possibly TRBD2 (5 bases). Germline lookup yields CDR1 SGHTA and CDR2 FQGNSA. V was clipped by 5 bases and J by 5 bases, with 8 bases between them. The CDR3 has 12 residues. CDR3 amino acids: CASSRGRDTQYF. CDR3 in DNA: TGTGCCAGCAGCCGGGGAAGAGATACGCAGTATTTT. The full variable domain, rest sourced from reference TRBV7-2 and TRBJ2-3, is GAGVSQSPSNKVTEKGKDVELRCDPISGHTALYWYRQSLGQGLEFLIYFQGNSAPDKSGLPSDRFSAERTGGSVSTLTIQRTQQEDSAVYLCASSRGRDTQYFGPGTRLTVL.

The chain has TRBV7-9 and TRBJ2-5; 9 bases map to TRBD2. Losses at the gene ends were 5 bases for V and 3 bases for J; bases not matched to a gene: 16. The CDR3 length is 18 residues. CDR1 and CDR2 (germline): SEHNR, FQNEAQ (reference sequence). The DNA for the CDR3 is TGTGCCAGCAGCCGGTGGGGATTTTTAGCGGGAGTTAAAGAGACCCAGTACTTC. Its translation: CASSRWGFLAGVKETQYF.

The chain carries TRBV6-4 and TRBJ1-1, with 7 bases fitting TRBD1. V gave up 7 bases and J gave up 8 bases; unmatched junction bases: 13. Germline CDR1 and CDR2: MRHNA and SNTAGT. The length of the CDR3 is 14 residues. The CDR3 reads CASKTYRDSLEAFF. The CDR3 nucleotides are TGTGCCAGCAAAACCTATAGGGACAGCCTCGAAGCTTTCTTT.

The chain couples TRBV7-9 to TRBJ2-5; D is unresolved. Germline V gene data show CDR1 as SEHNR and CDR2 as FQNEAQ (reference sequence). The ends were cut back, 1 base at V and 4 bases at J, with 13 bases in the middle. The CDR3 loop spans 15 amino acids. CDR3 nucleotide sequence: TGTGCCAGCAGCTTAGATGTGGGTTACAGAGAGACCCAGTACTTC. Its translation is CASSLDVGYRETQYF.

This chain connects TRBV30 to TRBJ2-1; D might be TRBD2 (5 bases). Germline CDR1 GTSNPN, CDR2 SVGIG (reference sequence). CDR3 length equals 14 residues. V gave up 5 bases and J gave up 4 bases, with 15 bases separating them. The CDR3 loop reads CAWALRSGYNEQFF. As DNA, the CDR3 is TGTGCCTGGGCTTTAAGGAGCGGTTACAATGAGCAGTTCTTC.

The V gene is TRBV4-2, the J gene TRBJ2-7, with 7 bases aligning to TRBD1. The V gene's germline CDR1 is LGHNA and CDR2 YNFKEQ. The CDR3 has 15 residues. The ends lost 5 bases at V and 2 bases at J; junction bases unmatched: 9. The CDR3, as DNA: TGTGCCAGCAGCTCCCAGTTTGGGACAGCCTACGAGCAGTACTTC. Residues: CASSSQFGTAYEQYF.

Here the CDR3 reads CASSQQFSGNTIYF. Written as DNA, the CDR3 is TGTGCCAGCAGCCAACAGTTCTCTGGAAACACCATATATTTT. The rearrangement links TRBV3-1 (or the pseudogene TRBV3-2) to TRBJ1-3; D gene ambiguous. The CDR3 has 14 amino acids. Germline V lookup: CDR1 LGHDT, CDR2 YNNKEL (reference sequence). Trimming stripped 2 bases from V and 0 bases from J, with 5 bases between.

The J gene is TRBJ1-6, the V gene TRBV6-6; tentatively, D is TRBD1 (6 bases). This CDR3 has 15 amino acids. Germline V gives CDR1 MNHNY, CDR2 SVGAGI (reference sequence). V lost 6 bases, J lost 8 bases, and 17 bases lay in between. The DNA of the CDR3 is TGTGCCAGCAGATATGAGACGGACAGACATTCACCCCTCCACTTT. Protein sequence: CASRYETDRHSPLHF.

J is TRBJ1-3 and V is TRBV28; unclear D gene. With 10 bases removed from V and 1 base from J, the gap between germline ends came to 11 bases. In germline, CDR1 is MDHEN, CDR2 SYDVKM. CDR3 length: 13 residues. The CDR3 spells CATEGGSGNTIYF. DNA of the CDR3: TGTGCCACCGAGGGAGGGTCTGGAAACACCATATATTTT.

V is TRBV28 and J is TRBJ2-5; 11 bases align to TRBD2. The length of the CDR3 is 15 residues. The V and J ends lost 5 bases and 3 bases, in that order; junction bases with no gene match: 5. The germline V gene encodes CDR1 MDHEN and CDR2 SYDVKM. The CDR3 protein is CASSGPGLAEETQYF. The CDR3 coding sequence is TGTGCCAGCAGTGGCCCGGGACTAGCGGAAGAGACCCAGTACTTC.

V and J are TRBV24-1 and TRBJ2-1; no clear D gene. From germline, CDR1 is KGHDR and CDR2 SFDVKD. The V and J ends lost 4 bases and 4 bases respectively, with 4 bases between them. CDR3 length: 12 amino acids. The CDR3 region is CATSDLYNEQFF. The CDR3 DNA sequence: TGTGCCACCAGTGACCTATACAATGAGCAGTTCTTC.

The CDR3, as DNA: TGCGCCAGCAGCCACCGGTCCCGTGGAGGTGAAGCTTTCTTT. It specifies CASSHRSRGGEAFF. The rearrangement joins TRBV4-1 to TRBJ1-1, with no clear D. This CDR3 has 14 amino acids. Trimming pared 3 bases from V and 7 bases from J, leaving 15 bases between. Germline V gene lookup returns CDR1 MGHRA and CDR2 YSYEKL.

V usage is TRBV5-3 and J usage is TRBJ2-3; 7 positions match TRBD1. TRBV5-3 counts as an open reading frame of uncertain function. The CDR3 extends over 14 amino acids. J lost 6 bases, V lost 3 bases, and 7 bases had no gene match. The CDR3 DNA reads TGTGCCAGAAGCTCGAATACAGGGGCGGATACGCAGTATTTT. Residues: CARSSNTGADTQYF.

This chain uses TRBV6-5 with TRBJ2-7, with TRBD1 matching 7 bases. The junction had 6 bases not matched to a gene; V was cut back by 5 bases and J by 2 bases. CDR3 length: 14 residues. In germline, CDR1 is MNHEY, CDR2 SVGAGI. CDR3 amino acids: CASSTRTGTYEQYF. CDR3 nucleotide sequence: TGTGCCAGCAGTACTCGGACAGGTACCTACGAGCAGTACTTC.

The chain combines TRBV5-1 with TRBJ1-6, with D unresolved. V shed 2 bases and J shed 8 bases, with 14 bases lying between them. This CDR3 has 15 residues. Germline CDR1 SGHRS, CDR2 YFSETQ. Here the CDR3 DNA reads TGCGCCAGCAGCTTAAGGGAGCACGTTTATTCACCCCTCCACTTT. It is translated as CASSLREHVYSPLHF.

V gene TRBV3-1 (or the pseudogene TRBV3-2) combines with J gene TRBJ1-4; the D is unclear. CDR3 length: 15 residues. V gave up 4 bases and J gave up 3 bases, with 12 bases separating them. Germline values: CDR1 LGHDT, CDR2 YNNKEL (reference sequence). Here the CDR3 reads CASSRSVMANEKLFF. In DNA form, the CDR3 reads TGTGCCAGCAGCCGGTCAGTCATGGCTAATGAAAAACTGTTTTTT.

The rearrangement joins TRBV7-3 to TRBJ2-3, with 7 bases lining up with TRBD2. V lost 2 bases and J lost 6; bases outside the gene matches: 5. Germline V gives CDR1 SGHTA, CDR2 FQGTGA. This CDR3 has 14 amino acids. The CDR3 region has the DNA TGTGCCAGCAGCTTATACGCGGGGGTGGATACGCAGTATTTT. It translates to CASSLYAGVDTQYF.

The chain employs TRBV19 and TRBJ1-3; TRBD1 aligns across 7 bases. This CDR3 contains 16 residues. Germline V gives CDR1 LNHDA, CDR2 SQIVND (reference sequence). Trimming removed 6 bases from V and 4 bases from J; junction bases left unmatched: 12. CDR3 DNA: TGTGCCAGTAGCCTTAACGGACAGGAACCCGGAAACACCATATATTTT. Residues: CASSLNGQEPGNTIYF.

V is TRBV2 and J is TRBJ2-7; TRBD2 is a possible D gene (6 bases). Germline assignment: CDR1 SNHLY and CDR2 FYNNEI. V was pared by 4 bases and J by 5 bases, with 15 bases between. The CDR3 length is 14 residues. CDR3 sequence: CASSGGLIQDEQYF. The CDR3 DNA is TGTGCCAGCAGTGGAGGACTAATCCAAGACGAGCAGTACTTC. The variable domain in full, with the rest retrieved from reference TRBV2 and TRBJ2-7, is EPEVTQTPSHQVTQMGQEVILRCVPISNHLYFYWYRQILGQKVEFLVSFYNNEISEKSEIFDDQFSVERPDGSNFTLKIRSTKLEDSAMYFCASSGGLIQDEQYFGPGTRLTVT.

The rearrangement uses TRBV27 and TRBJ2-2, with D unclear. The V end lost 2 bases, the J end lost 3 bases, and 4 bases lay between the germline ends. This CDR3 spans 13 amino acids. Germline V CDR1 and CDR2: MNHEY, SMNVEV (reference sequence). This CDR3 is CASSLIDTGELFF. CDR3 DNA: TGTGCCAGCAGTTTAATCGACACCGGGGAGCTGTTTTTT.

The chain joins TRBV7-6 to TRBJ2-3, with a tentative D call TRBD1 (5 bases). The V end lost 2 bases, the J end lost 4 bases, and 13 bases lay between the germline ends. The germline V gene has CDR1 SGHVS and CDR2 FNYEAQ. The CDR3 extends over 15 amino acids. In nucleotides, the CDR3 is TGTGCCAGCAGCTTAAGACCCAGGGAAGCAGATACGCAGTATTTT. This translates into CASSLRPREADTQYF.

The chain is built from TRBV4-1 and TRBJ2-3; 10 nucleotides agree with TRBD1. There are 16 residues in the CDR3. CDR1 MGHRA and CDR2 YSYEKL come from the germline V gene. V gave up 3 bases and J gave up 2 bases; unmatched junction bases: 5. In nucleotides, the CDR3 is TGCGCCAGCAGCCAGCCCGGGACAGGGGACACAGATACGCAGTATTTT. Translation gives CASSQPGTGDTDTQYF.

In regard to this clone: The same CDR3 is also encoded by other DNA sequences in this sample. The chain recombines TRBV7-3 with TRBJ1-1, with D hard to call. Trimming took 5 bases from V and 7 from J, leaving 11 bases between them. The CDR3 contains 12 residues. Germline values: CDR1 SGHTA, CDR2 FQGTGA. The CDR3 region has the DNA TGTGCCAGCAGCCTCGGCGGCGGTGAAGCTTTCTTT. Amino acid sequence: CASSLGGGEAFF.

V and J are TRBV30 and TRBJ2-7; 7 nucleotides line up with TRBD1. This CDR3 contains 14 residues. Germline V lookup: CDR1 GTSNPN, CDR2 SVGIG (reference sequence). Trimming cost V 3 bases and J 6 bases; bases outside gene matches: 11. For the CDR3, the DNA is TGTGCCTGGAGCAAACAGGGGCCCCCGAGCGAGCAGTACTTC. Its protein is CAWSKQGPPSEQYF.